The 16 T cell receptor beta chains below all came from one sample that was sequenced in a study of T-cell reconstitution after alpha-beta-depleted transplantation in children. Preparation of the TCRbeta library involved a method that used unique molecular identifiers. Each CDR3 protein gets one entry after TCRdb re-called the PCR reads with MiXCR. The sample gives about 400,000 distinct CDR3 sequences, about an eighth of which show up once; around 4% is in the top ten. The sample in question was PBMCs, obtained from the stem cell graft. Every receptor here comes from a human donor who donated a stem cell graft to a child with Fanconi anemia.

This clonotype appeared many times. V and J are TRBV29-1 and TRBJ2-6; no firm D call. CDR1 and CDR2 (germline): SQVTM, ANQGSEA. This CDR3 is 12 amino acids long. V lost 3 bases and J 1 base, leaving 1 base between the germline ends. CDR3 nucleotides: TGCAGCGTTGAGTCTGGGGCCAACGTCCTGACTTTC. This sequence encodes CSVESGANVLTF.

In this sample, this clonotype turned up a few times. The rearrangement joins TRBV6-1 to TRBJ2-1; 13 bases agree with TRBD2. The ends lost 10 bases at V and 5 bases at J; junction bases unmatched: 8. The CDR3 covers 15 residues. Germline V gives CDR1 MNHNS, CDR2 SASEGT. The CDR3 spells CATNPGTSGDNEQFF. The CDR3 DNA is TGTGCCACCAACCCCGGGACTAGCGGGGACAATGAGCAGTTCTTC.

This chain links TRBV5-1 with TRBJ2-1; TRBD2 agrees at 9 bases. Germline lookup yields CDR1 SGHRS and CDR2 YFSETQ. V shed 4 bases, J shed 5 bases, and the junction held 10 bases outside the gene matches. The length of the CDR3 is 16 residues. CDR3 loop: CASSALLAGLNNEQFF. In nucleotides, the CDR3 is TGCGCCAGCAGCGCCCTACTAGCGGGCCTTAACAATGAGCAGTTCTTC.

The chain has TRBV7-8 and TRBJ2-1, with 7 bases fitting TRBD2. Per germline, CDR1 SGHVS and CDR2 FQNEAQ. V was pared by 3 bases and J by 4 bases, with 9 bases of the junction left unmatched. The CDR3 runs 16 residues. CDR3 sequence (DNA): TGTGCCAGCAGCTTTTTGGGGGGGGTTCGTTACAATGAGCAGTTCTTC. This encodes CASSFLGGVRYNEQFF.

V and J are TRBV7-8 and TRBJ1-2, with 8 bases that match TRBD1. The CDR3 covers 14 residues. Germline V lookup: CDR1 SGHVS, CDR2 FQNEAQ. The V segment lost 3 bases and the J segment 5 bases; nucleotides outside the gene matches: 5. The CDR3 loop reads CASSLTRQGYGYTF. As DNA, the CDR3 is TGTGCCAGCAGCTTGACTAGACAGGGGTATGGCTACACCTTC.

This clonotype came up many times. The chain recombines TRBV4-2 with TRBJ2-7; no reliable D call. The CDR3 covers 16 residues. The V and J ends lost 0 bases and 3 bases respectively, with 15 bases between them. Germline V CDR1 and CDR2: LGHNA, YNFKEQ. CDR3 protein: CASSQEVGGFDYEQYF. CDR3 coding DNA: TGTGCCAGCAGCCAAGAGGTCGGTGGTTTCGACTACGAGCAGTACTTC.

V gene TRBV4-3 combines with J gene TRBJ1-6; the D is unclear. Germline-derived CDR1 and CDR2 are LGHNA and YSLEER. This CDR3 has 14 residues. The V end was cut by 0 bases, the J end by 7 bases, with 7 bases between. CDR3 DNA: TGCGCCAGCAGCCAAGATTCGGTAAATTCACCCCTCCACTTT. This translates into CASSQDSVNSPLHF.

The V call is TRBV5-1, the J call TRBJ2-1, with D unresolved. The CDR3 is made up of 12 amino acids. Trimming took off 4 bases at V and 9 bases at J, with 11 bases between the two ends. Germline V gene lookup returns CDR1 SGHRS and CDR2 YFSETQ. The CDR3 DNA follows: TGCGCCAGCAGCCGGCGTTGGGGTGAGCAGTTCTTC. Its protein is CASSRRWGEQFF.

This clonotype occurred many times. The chain carries TRBV6-1 and TRBJ2-3; D call uncertain. CDR3 length: 16 amino acids. The germline gives CDR1 MNHNS, CDR2 SASEGT. V was trimmed by 6 bases and J by 1 base, leaving 17 bases between them. CDR3 nucleotide sequence: TGTGCCAGCAGCAGACACGTTAATCCAGGCACAGATACGCAGTATTTT. Amino acid sequence: CASSRHVNPGTDTQYF.

The chain recombines TRBV5-1 with TRBJ2-2; TRBD1 matches 7 bases. Germline-derived CDR1 and CDR2 are SGHRS and YFSETQ. V gave up 0 bases and J gave up 5 bases; unmatched junction bases: 4. This CDR3 is built from 15 residues. The CDR3 is CASSLDTGVTGELFF. Written as DNA, the CDR3 is TGCGCCAGCAGCTTGGATACAGGGGTGACCGGGGAGCTGTTTTTT.

This clonotype was counted many times. V and J are TRBV10-3 and TRBJ1-1, with a possible D match to TRBD1 (6 bases). The germline gives CDR1 ENHRY, CDR2 SYGVKD. With 8 bases removed from V and 0 bases from J, the gap between germline ends came to 7 bases. The CDR3 runs 12 residues. DNA for the CDR3: TGTGCCATCCGACAGGTGAACACTGAAGCTTTCTTT. This encodes CAIRQVNTEAFF.

This clonotype has at least ten counts. The gene calls are TRBV29-1 and TRBJ1-1; a weak D match, TRBD1 (6 bases). The CDR3 loop spans 14 amino acids. Germline CDR1 and CDR2: SQVTM and ANQGSEA. Trimming cost V 7 bases and J 1 base, with 16 bases left between them. The CDR3 loop is CSGLPGAENTEAFF. In DNA, the CDR3 is TGCAGCGGCCTCCCAGGGGCGGAGAACACTGAAGCTTTCTTT.

This clonotype was observed a handful of times. The V and J genes are TRBV4-3 and TRBJ1-1; D might be TRBD1 (5 bases). The CDR3 contains 15 residues. V was cut by 4 bases and J by 5 bases, with 17 bases left in between. The germline V gene has CDR1 LGHNA and CDR2 YSLEER. CDR3 coding DNA: TGCGCCAGCAGCCCCACGGGGCTCAAACGGACTGAAGCTTTCTTT. This codes for CASSPTGLKRTEAFF.

The J gene is TRBJ1-1, the V gene TRBV6-1; 9 positions match TRBD1. Germline V CDR1 and CDR2: MNHNS, SASEGT. Germline trimming cut 3 bases from V and 10 bases from J; bases unmatched to any gene: 3. The CDR3 contains 12 residues. The CDR3 loop reads CASSDGDRAAFF. CDR3 sequence (DNA): TGTGCCAGCAGTGACGGGGACAGGGCAGCTTTCTTT.

This clonotype was seen at least ten times. The chain's CDR3 is CASSVTAGNSPLHF. CDR3 DNA sequence: TGTGCCAGCAGCGTGACTGCGGGCAATTCACCCCTCCACTTT. The gene calls are TRBV7-3 and TRBJ1-6; D is unresolved. CDR1 and CDR2 from the germline V gene are SGHTA and FQGTGA. CDR3 size: 14 residues. V lost 5 bases and J lost 7, with 12 bases in between. Filled out from reference TRBV7-3 and TRBJ1-6, the complete variable domain reads GAGVSQTPSNKVTEKGKYVELRCDPISGHTALYWYRQSLGQGPEFLIYFQGTGAADDSGLPNDRFFAVRPEGSVSTLKIQRTERGDSAVYLCASSVTAGNSPLHFGNGTRLTVT.

This sequence joins TRBV9 and TRBJ2-5; TRBD2 matches 8 bases. This CDR3 spans 14 amino acids. The V and J ends lost 6 bases and 1 base, in that order; junction bases with no gene match: 5. Germline V CDR1 and CDR2: SGDLS, YYNGEE. The CDR3 sequence: CASNGGAVQETQYF. As DNA, the CDR3 is TGTGCCAGCAACGGGGGGGCAGTCCAAGAGACCCAGTACTTC.